The T cell receptor (beta chain) described here comes from a study of cytotoxic CD8 clonotypes in ibrutinib-treated CLL. Study summary: Following treatment for a median about 12 months, range 6 to 36, response samples were then taken. The study recorded mean values of approximately 260,000 productive templates and 100,000 or so productive rearrangements per sample.

The V gene lost 0 bases and the J gene lost 7 bases, with 15 bases spanning the gap. The CDR3 covers 16 residues. Per the germline V gene, CDR1 is LGHNA and CDR2 is YSLEER. The assay was immunoSEQ multiplex PCR, and TCRdb's table has in-frame clones only and misses some. The sample holds some 130,000 clones; 80% to 95% are singletons and the top ten take roughly a tenth. The specimen comprised PBMCs, sampled after 12 months of ibrutinib treatment. The TCR comes from a human donor with chronic lymphocytic leukemia. The chain couples TRBV4-3 to TRBJ1-4; D possibly corresponds to TRBD1 (5 bases). The CDR3 coding sequence is TGCGCCAGCAGCCAAGATGGGGCGTTTTCGGGTGAAAAACTGTTTTTT. Translating it yields CASSQDGAFSGEKLFF.